This T cell receptor (beta chain) derives from a study of identical twins (dated by TCRdb to 2016 to 2017). Broadly, across the study: TCR alpha and beta repertoires from monozygotic twins, unrelated adults of various ages and cord blood were deep-sequenced to test whether fetal clonotypes persist. To rule out contamination, the twin experiments were replicated at different times with different library preparation protocols.

Note on this clonotype: Its antigen is not yet known. Nothing much larger sits one base from this clone, and base qualities are not available.

Every donor in the study was a healthy Caucasian. The twin cohort consisted of three pairs of female monozygotic twins, all aged 18 to 29 years. Peripheral blood mononuclear cells were the source from which RNA for the TCR libraries was isolated. Preparation of the library involved 5' RACE. This sample was sequenced with an Illumina HiSeq 2000. Template switching introduced a universal primer binding site; the final cDNA contained a unique molecular identifier, enabling accurate counting of TCR cDNA molecules. Specific primers in the conserved constant-segment region were used to synthesize first-strand cDNA for TCR alpha and beta chains. To control for contamination, each cDNA library was double barcoded with a SMART-Mk sample barcode plus Illumina barcodes. TruSeq adapter sequences, together with Illumina sample barcodes, were added in two successive PCR steps. The Illumina HiSeq platform was used with custom primers to sequence TCR alpha and beta cDNA libraries. The paper's processing steps were these. Raw reads were processed with MiGEC to extract unique molecular identifiers, and MiXCR was used to determine CDR3 positions. For each individual, recombination models were inferred using an EM algorithm with the repgenHMM and IGoR tools. The analysis of shared clonotypes was done with the tcR package in R, with sharing normalized by the product of cloneset sizes. To study raw recombination without the effects of thymic and clonal selection, out-of-frame nonproductive sequences were analyzed. The public reads were run again by TCRdb, first through fastp at Q25 and then through MiXCR, and only productive beta chains were kept. Rows merge per CDR3 protein into single entries with the most common DNA and genes. Here the V and J calls rest on TCRdb's processing, not on the authors' analysis. This sample comprises roughly 700,000 distinct CDR3 sequences, around 8.6% of them detected only once. In total, the top ten clones hold approximately 0.89% of the sample.

What the work shows at the level of the full study, not this receptor alone: In beta out-of-frame sequences, excess twin sharing was weaker, because having fewer shared sequences lowered the signal-to-noise ratio. Because the same donors could not be followed over many years, conclusions were based on cross-sectional statistical analysis. Invariant T cells such as MAIT and iNKT could partly confound zero-insertion analyses, though diverse VJ usage argued against this for most clonotypes. Out-of-frame TCR alpha sequences shared between twins showed an excess of low generation-probability sequences compared with coincidental sharing between unrelated individuals. In monozygotic twins, recombination models systematically underestimated out-of-frame TCR alpha sharing, but the models matched the sharing seen between unrelated individuals. Fewer insertions were carried by abundant cord blood beta clonotypes; a weaker similar trend was observed in young adult naive repertoires, while no such trend was observed in memory repertoires.

The CDR3 measures 15 amino acids from cysteine to phenylalanine. Just the 45-base CDR3 DNA is kept, in frame starting at base 1. Trimming at the junction amounts to 1 base on V and 3 bases on J, and the germline ends lie 10 bases apart. The CDR1 and CDR2 encoded by the germline V gene are SGHDN and FVKESK. This sample was also put to use in a study of yellow fever vaccine responses in identical twins. As that second study puts it: The authors reported that the T cell response to vaccination in identical twins appeared partly convergent and partly personalized. In identical twins, the study followed T cell clones that responded to the vaccine with precision.

This receptor chain uses TRBV14 and TRBJ2-1, with the identity of the D gene unclear. Sequenced input: PBMCs. The source of this sequence is a woman younger than 35 in good health. The CDR3 is CASSQGVPGYNEQFF. In nucleotide form, the sequence is TGTGCCAGCAGCCAAGGGGTCCCTGGCTACAATGAGCAGTTCTTC.